This T cell receptor beta chain came from a study of CD8+CD57+ T cells in acquired aplastic anemia (dated by TCRdb to the late 2010s). Background for the entire study: On average, sorted CD4+ and CD8+ cells yielded roughly 3.4 ug of extracted DNA, with a range of roughly 0.17 to 30 ug. CD8+CD57+ expansion was defined as a frequency above the mean frequency observed in healthy subjects. Points the paper makes about the study in general: No significant difference in CD8+ Simpson's diversity was found between patients and healthy controls (P=0.060). Twenty-nine CD8+ CDR3 sequences were found to be shared between patients and controls, but these sequences appeared to be highly expressed in patients and within the immunodominant clones of the patients.

As for this clonotype: Its antigen remains undetermined. Base quality data are lacking; no much larger clone is found one base away.

TCR beta VDJ combination and CDR3 sequence profiling used genomic DNA as the template. An Illumina HiSeq 2000 was the platform used for TCR repertoire sequencing. On the study's bioinformatics: Repertoire assessment relied on Simpson's diversity index, CDR3 size and DJ length profiles, and TRBV/TRBJ rearrangement plots. The immunodominant clone was defined as the most abundant DNA sequence in deep sequencing data. CDR3 amino acid sequences were checked for sharing between subjects and were compared against published repertoires and the VDJdb database. TCRdb's own reprocessing of the public reads used fastp at Q25 and MiXCR and kept productive beta chains. Identical CDR3 proteins give one entry, which carries the most common genes and DNA. These V and J calls originate from TCRdb's pipeline instead of the authors' own analysis. The sample includes 130,000 or so distinct CDR3 sequences, with roughly 55% observed a single time. Roughly 30% of the sample comes from the top ten.

Flow cytometry had shown CD8+CD57+ cell expansion in the patients selected for sequencing. Every patient had a diagnosis of severe acquired aplastic anemia based on International Study of Aplastic Anemia and Agranulocytosis and Camitta criteria. No therapy had been received by the patients at the time of blood sampling. TCR repertoires of sorted CD4+ and CD8+ blood T cells from severe aplastic anemia patients and healthy subjects were deep-sequenced in the study. Patients were enrolled under clinicaltrials.gov protocols 00001620, 01623167, 00001397, 00071045, 00081523 and 00961064 in the USA. Ficoll-Paque density gradient centrifugation was used to isolate peripheral blood mononuclear cells. Before DNA extraction, CD4+ and CD8+ T cells were sorted by FACS or by magnetic beads. CDR3 length: 11 amino acids, cysteine to phenylalanine. Only CDR3 DNA remains: 33 bases, in frame from the first base. Relative to germline, V is 1 base shorter and J is 6 bases shorter, with 7 bases between their ends. As encoded in the germline V gene (reference sequence), CDR1 is GTSNPN while CDR2 is SVGIG.

The rearranged segments are TRBV30 and TRBJ2-7; the D gene cannot be named for sure. The sequencing input was sorted CD4+, CD8+, or CD8+CD57+ T cells (not recorded which) from PBMCs. This receptor was identified in a human donor with aplastic anemia. The DNA is TGTGCCTGGAGTGGGTTAGGCGAGCAGTACTTC. This is translated as CAWSGLGEQYF.